Detailed here is one T cell receptor (beta chain). These data originate in a study of PD-L1 blockade in urothelial cancer. Study information: Bladder-origin urothelial cancer in males covered about 90% of the roughly 30 patients.

Measured with immunoSEQ multiplex PCR; TCRdb has only the in-frame clones, and not every one. The sample carries roughly 43,000 clones, approximately 77% recorded once. The length of the CDR3 is 15 residues. CDR1 and CDR2 (germline): MGHRA, YSYEKL. V gave up 2 bases and J gave up 11 bases; unmatched junction bases: 11. The TCR was taken from a man between 65 and 85 years old with urothelial cancer. The input for sequencing was PBMCs, taken around atezolizumab (anti-PD-L1) treatment. The rearrangement joins TRBV4-1 to TRBJ1-1, with 10 bases aligning to TRBD1. Here the CDR3 reads CASSQTSAGTGAAFF. CDR3 in DNA: TGCGCCAGCAGCCAAACCTCGGCCGGGACAGGGGCTGCTTTCTTT.